The 23 T cell receptor beta chains in this list originate from one sample, sequenced in a study of post-analysis software for immune sequencing data. Which antigens these TCRs recognize remains unknown. Findings and limits, study-wide: With TRBV5-6, TRBV5-1 and TRBV20-1 included, 5 or 6 TRBV segments were more frequent in patients than in controls.

Unique molecular identifiers were carried by the TCR beta cDNA libraries. In TCRdb, the PCR reads were re-called with MiXCR into one record per CDR3 protein. The profile shows fewer than 850,000 distinct CDR3 sequences, 25% to 30% of them singletons. The specimen was blood. All receptors come from a girl aged 10-17 years with multiple sclerosis.

In this sample, this clonotype turned up many times. J is TRBJ1-2 and V is TRBV29-1; no definite D call. Trimming took off 3 bases at V and 2 bases at J, with 10 bases between the two ends. This CDR3 region has 13 residues. Looked up from germline, CDR1 is SQVTM and CDR2 is ANQGSEA. CDR3 loop: CSVDLPGNYGYTF. The CDR3 nucleotides are TGCAGCGTTGATCTCCCGGGAAACTATGGCTACACCTTC.

The chain employs TRBV5-1 and TRBJ2-3; 8 nucleotides match TRBD1. The CDR3 length is 15 residues. V was clipped by 5 bases and J by 5 bases; unmatched bases: 10. Looked up from germline, CDR1 is SGHRS and CDR2 is YFSETQ. The CDR3: CASRPDRGPIDTQYF. CDR3 coding DNA: TGCGCCAGCAGACCCGACAGGGGCCCCATAGATACGCAGTATTTT.

This clonotype showed up just a few times. This chain uses TRBV5-1 with TRBJ1-1; D is ambiguous. Trimming removed 4 bases at V and 6 bases at J, with 16 bases between. Looked up from germline, CDR1 is SGHRS and CDR2 is YFSETQ. This CDR3 is built from 14 residues. The CDR3 DNA reads TGCGCCAGCAGCCCGACGGGTGGGTCCCCTGAAGCTTTCTTT. Translation: CASSPTGGSPEAFF.

For this clonotype: The junction does not match germline at one end; this may be a read error. V gene TRBV15 combines with J gene TRBJ2-1; TRBD2 agrees at 7 bases. Germline CDR1 reads LNHNV; CDR2 reads YYDKDF (reference sequence). This CDR3 comprises 19 residues. The CDR3 loop is CATSRGLTSGAERGREHFF. The CDR3 DNA reads TGTGCCACCAGCAGAGGCCTGACAAGCGGGGCAGAGCGTGGTCGTGAGCACTTCTTC.

The rearrangement joins TRBV5-1 to TRBJ2-5; D gene unclear. V lost 4 bases to trimming and J lost 2 bases, with 12 bases between them. Germline CDR1 and CDR2: SGHRS and YFSETQ. CDR3 length equals 14 residues. The CDR3 sequence is CASSQGPAQETQYF. The CDR3 nucleotides read TGCGCCAGCAGCCAAGGACCGGCACAAGAGACCCAGTACTTC.

The sample holds a few counts of this clonotype. The chain couples TRBV3-1 to TRBJ1-2, with 9 bases fitting TRBD1. CDR1 is LGHDT, CDR2 YNNKEL, per germline (reference sequence). The CDR3 contains 14 residues. V lost 1 base, J lost 8 bases, and 5 bases stayed unmatched. The CDR3 region has the DNA TGTGCCAGCAGCCAAGGGGACAGGGTAGGAGGCTACACCTTC. It codes for CASSQGDRVGGYTF.

CDR3 sequence: CASRSLGDGQETQYF. CDR3 nucleotides: TGTGCCAGCAGGTCCTTAGGAGATGGACAAGAGACCCAGTACTTC. The rearrangement links TRBV2 to TRBJ2-5; D not resolved. Germline V CDR1 and CDR2: SNHLY, FYNNEI. This CDR3 is built from 15 residues. V was shortened by 6 bases and J by 2 bases, with 16 bases between the two germline ends.

The CDR3 loop reads CASSGPLAYEQYF. The CDR3 DNA reads TGTGCCAGCAGCGGGCCCCTTGCCTACGAGCAGTACTTC. The chain links TRBV28 to TRBJ2-7, with D hard to call. Trimming cost V 6 bases and J 2 bases, with 11 bases left between them. Germline loops: CDR1 MDHEN, CDR2 SYDVKM. The CDR3 is made up of 13 amino acids.

The chain carries TRBV27 and TRBJ2-5; TRBD2 is a possible D gene (6 bases). In germline, CDR1 is MNHEY, CDR2 SMNVEV (reference sequence). Between the trimmed V and J ends, which lost 6 bases and 5 bases, there was a span of 13 bases. The CDR3 is 13 residues long. CDR3 bases: TGTGCCAGCAGGAGCTTGGCGGGGGAGACCCAGTACTTC. This gives the protein CASRSLAGETQYF.

The chain joins TRBV23-1 to TRBJ2-1; either TRBD1 or TRBD2 may fit D (5 bases each). TRBV23-1 is assigned to the ORF class and has an uncertain function. This CDR3 region has 13 residues. V was clipped by 7 bases and J by 5 bases, with 12 bases between them. CDR3 protein: CASTILGDNEQFF. For the CDR3, the DNA is TGCGCCAGCACCATACTAGGGGACAATGAGCAGTTCTTC.

This clonotype has only a few counts. The gene calls are TRBV20-1 and TRBJ2-5; 10 nucleotides agree with TRBD2. The DNA end is a closer match to TRBJ2-7, so the J assignment may be wrong. The CDR3 is 16 residues long. The germline gives CDR1 DFQATT, CDR2 SNEGSKA (reference sequence). CDR3 loop: CSARQHLAGALSEQYF. CDR3 sequence (DNA): TGCAGTGCTAGGCAACACCTAGCGGGGGCTCTGAGCGAGCAGTACTTC.

The rearrangement joins TRBV20-1 to TRBJ2-5, with D tentatively TRBD1 or TRBD2 (6 bases each). V was clipped by 5 bases and J by 5 bases, with 12 bases between them. Germline V gene data show CDR1 as DFQATT and CDR2 as SNEGSKA (reference sequence). The CDR3 extends over 12 amino acids. The DNA for the CDR3 is TGCAGTGCTCCCGGGGGCCAGGAGACCCAGTACTTC. Amino acid sequence: CSAPGGQETQYF.

This clonotype occurred once. V is TRBV3-1 and J is TRBJ1-1; the match to TRBD1 covers 8 bases. The CDR3 consists of 13 residues. Per germline, CDR1 LGHDT and CDR2 YNNKEL (reference sequence). V was clipped by 1 base and J by 8 bases; unmatched bases: 3. As DNA, the CDR3 is TGTGCCAGCAGCCAAGGGGGGGACAGGGAAGCTTTCTTT. It translates to CASSQGGDREAFF.

This clonotype was seen only a few times. This chain joins TRBV28 and TRBJ2-7; 9 bases are shared with TRBD1. The germline CDR1 and CDR2 sequences are MDHEN and SYDVKM. The V gene end was trimmed by 8 bases and the J gene end by 4 bases; junction bases not matched to a gene: 6. The CDR3 runs to 13 residues. CDR3 loop: CASPGTGRYEQYF. CDR3 nucleotides: TGTGCCAGCCCCGGGACAGGGCGATACGAGCAGTACTTC. Complete variable domain (other parts from reference TRBV28 and TRBJ2-7): DVKVTQSSRYLVKRTGEKVFLECVQDMDHENMFWYRQDPGLGLRLIYFSYDVKMKEKGDIPEGYSVSREKKERFSLILESASTNQTSMYLCASPGTGRYEQYFGPGTRLTVT.

This clonotype came up a few times. The chain couples TRBV5-1 to TRBJ1-2, with TRBD1 matching 9 bases. V lost 0 bases to trimming and J lost 4 bases; unmatched junction nucleotides: 4. Germline V gives CDR1 SGHRS, CDR2 YFSETQ. This CDR3 is built from 15 residues. CDR3 residues: CASSLVGTGTYGYTF. CDR3 coding DNA: TGCGCCAGCAGCTTGGTTGGGACAGGGACCTATGGCTACACCTTC.

This clonotype was detected a few times. V and J are TRBV2 and TRBJ2-1, with D uncertain. V was clipped by 0 bases and J by 7 bases, with 13 bases between them. The germline V gene encodes CDR1 SNHLY and CDR2 FYNNEI. The CDR3 sequence is 15 residues long. CDR3 sequence reads: CASSEARGISNEQFF. The CDR3 coding sequence is TGTGCCAGCAGTGAAGCGAGAGGCATTTCGAATGAGCAGTTCTTC.

About this clonotype itself: At one of its ends the junction is not consistent with the germline gene, which may arise from a read error. The chain is built from TRBV4-3 and TRBJ2-7; TRBD2 matches at 13 bases. This CDR3 spans 15 amino acids. Germline V lookup: CDR1 LGHNA, CDR2 YSLEER. The CDR3: CASSLGTSGIYERYF. The DNA for the CDR3 is TGCGCCAGCAGCCTCGGGACTAGCGGGATCTACGAGCGGTACTTC.

The rearrangement uses TRBV7-8 and TRBJ2-3; TRBD2 matches 10 bases. This CDR3 comprises 16 residues. CDR1 SGHVS and CDR2 FQNEAQ come from the germline V gene. V was pared by 5 bases and J by 5 bases, with 10 bases of the junction left unmatched. The CDR3 here is CASSLWTSGTRDTQYF. The CDR3 DNA is TGTGCCAGCAGCCTCTGGACTAGCGGTACGAGAGATACGCAGTATTTT.

This clonotype came up a few times. V and J are TRBV20-1 and TRBJ2-1, with 12 positions matching TRBD2. V dropped 0 bases and J dropped 9; count of bases not matched to a gene: 3. Germline V gene sequence: CDR1 DFQATT, CDR2 SNEGSKA (reference sequence). The CDR3 is 14 amino acids. The CDR3 DNA reads as TGCAGTGCTAGAGACACTAGCGGGGGGCCTGAGCAGTTCTTC. Protein sequence: CSARDTSGGPEQFF.

This chain connects TRBV29-1 to TRBJ1-1; a possible D gene is TRBD1 (5 bases). Between the trimmed V and J ends, which lost 6 bases and 3 bases, there was a span of 17 bases. The CDR3 runs to 14 residues. Per the germline V gene, CDR1 is SQVTM and CDR2 is ANQGSEA. The CDR3 spells CSVAPGGGDTEAFF. The CDR3 DNA follows: TGCAGCGTGGCTCCCGGGGGGGGAGACACTGAAGCTTTCTTT.

The V call is TRBV4-3, the J call TRBJ2-7; the D is unclear. Germline CDR1 LGHNA, CDR2 YSLEER. The CDR3 consists of 14 residues. The V gene lost 0 bases and the J gene lost 4 bases, with 10 bases spanning the gap. This chain's CDR3 is CASSQDALGYEQYF. CDR3 coding DNA: TGCGCCAGCAGCCAAGATGCCCTGGGGTACGAGCAGTACTTC.

About this clonotype itself: Compared with germline, one end of the junction differs, possibly owing to a read error. The rearrangement joins TRBV2 to TRBJ2-3; 7 bases agree with TRBD2. There are 17 residues in the CDR3. Germline-derived CDR1 and CDR2 are SNHLY and FYNNEI. CDR3 amino acids: CVSSVSWASGSTDTQYF. DNA of the CDR3: TGTGTCAGCAGTGTCTCTTGGGCTAGCGGATCCACAGATACGCAGTATTTT.

This clonotype was seen a handful of times. Here the CDR3 DNA reads TGTGCCAGCACATTATCGGGAAGAGGCTATGGCTACACCTTC. Its translation: CASTLSGRGYGYTF. J is TRBJ1-2 and V is TRBV7-9; no clear D. V was cut by 7 bases and J by 4 bases, with 16 bases left in between. The CDR3 is 14 amino acids. CDR1 and CDR2 from the germline V gene are SEHNR and FQNEAQ (reference sequence).